This T cell receptor beta chain was observed in a study of T cell repertoires and leukemia-associated antigens (dated 2019 in TCRdb). With regard to the full study: Some 16 million effective reads were obtained overall, with each sample giving about 5.1 to 7 million read pairs and roughly 3 to 5.0 million effective reads. The study aimed to identify which antigen a TCR Vbeta21 clone previously found in CML patients recognizes, using in vitro peptide stimulation of healthy T cells. General conclusions and limits of the study: Across the four groups, there were no significant differences in the numbers of Vbeta genes (roughly 60), Jbeta genes (14), VDJ rearrangements, or unique CDR3s. Antigen specificity and function of the expanded clones were not tested directly and required further investigation.

CD3+ T cells were initially rested overnight at 2.5 million cells/mL in RPMI 1640 lacking fetal bovine serum. MACS immunomagnetic beads were used according to the manufacturer's instructions to isolate CD3+ T cells from PBMCs. The germline V gene supplies CDR1 MGHRA and CDR2 YSYEKL. Counted from cysteine to phenylalanine, this CDR3 has 18 amino acids. Left in the record is the CDR3 DNA by itself, 54 bases read in frame from the first base. V is pruned by 2 bases and J by 6 bases, leaving 11 bases of the junction without a gene match. To note about this clonotype: Its recognized antigen is unknown. No base-level quality is on record; no much larger clone is a single base apart.

Total RNA was extracted from the cultured T cells using TRIzol reagent. 5' rapid amplification of cDNA ends (5'RACE) was the method used to amplify TCRbeta libraries from the RNA. Before sequencing, library concentration and integrity were assessed using Qubit, an Agilent instrument, and quantitative PCR. Qualified libraries were sequenced on Illumina HiSeq or MiSeq by a commercial service provider. In the original analysis: MiXCR version 1.8.2 was used to identify TCR sequences in each sample. To qualify, a clone needed a CDR3 longer than four amino acids, an in-frame nucleotide length, and no stop codon. A read containing the complete CDR3 structure was defined as an effective read. Validation of expanded clones was performed by RT-PCR with 24 Vbeta primers, GeneScan spectratyping, and Sanger sequencing. TCRdb reprocessed the public reads (quality trimming at Q25 with fastp, clone calling with MiXCR) and kept in-frame beta chains. Each record represents a unique CDR3 protein, reported with the most common genes and DNA among its rows. These V and J calls rely on TCRdb rather than the paper's analysis. This sample has 10,000 to 12,000 distinct CDR3 sequences in its table, and roughly 43% of those were observed once. About 30% of the sample is held by the ten biggest clonotypes.

This TCR was sampled from a female donor in good health. Material for sequencing was CD3+ T cells sorted from blood and cultured. This chain is built from TRBV4-1 and TRBJ2-1; 12 of the junction bases match TRBD2. CDR3 loop: CASSQLVILAGGSNEQFF. The nucleotide sequence reads TGCGCCAGCAGCCAACTCGTGATACTAGCGGGAGGATCCAATGAGCAGTTCTTC.